These 5 T cell receptor beta chains were sequenced from one sample in a study of T cells after yellow fever vaccination. TCRdb analysed the 5' RACE reads with MiXCR anew, one entry per CDR3 protein. The sample has 250,000 or so distinct CDR3 sequences; 6.9% are singletons. The specimen comprised CD4+ T cells sorted from PBMCs, sampled 15 days after the yellow fever booster vaccination. The receptors derive from a man aged 25-40 years who received the YFV17D yellow fever vaccine.

The chain joins TRBV5-1 to TRBJ2-5; D is perhaps TRBD1 or TRBD2 (5 bases each). In germline, CDR1 is SGHRS, CDR2 YFSETQ. The CDR3 is 13 amino acids. Deletions cut 2 bases from V and 4 bases from J, with 9 bases between. The CDR3 bases are TGCGCCAGCAGCTTTGCCGGGACAGAGACCCAGTACTTC. Amino acid sequence: CASSFAGTETQYF.

This clonotype was found a few times. This chain joins TRBV7-2 and TRBJ2-7; no clear D gene. V lost 2 bases to trimming and J lost 2 bases, with 7 bases between them. CDR3 length: 13 amino acids. Germline V gene data show CDR1 as SGHTA and CDR2 as FQGNSA. CDR3 DNA sequence: TGTGCCAGCAGCTTATTGGGCCCCTACGAGCAGTACTTC. This codes for CASSLLGPYEQYF. The whole variable domain, remainder taken from reference TRBV7-2 and TRBJ2-7, is GAGVSQSPSNKVTEKGKDVELRCDPISGHTALYWYRQSLGQGLEFLIYFQGNSAPDKSGLPSDRFSAERTGGSVSTLTIQRTQQEDSAVYLCASSLLGPYEQYFGPGTRLTVT.

This sequence joins TRBV30 and TRBJ2-7; D assignment may be TRBD1 or TRBD2 (6 bases each). The CDR3 is 15 amino acids. Trimming cost V 5 bases and J 2 bases, with 19 bases left between them. Germline V gene lookup returns CDR1 GTSNPN and CDR2 SVGIG (reference sequence). As DNA, the CDR3 is TGTGCCTGGTCGCCCGGACGGGGGCAGGCCTACGAGCAGTACTTC. The encoded protein is CAWSPGRGQAYEQYF. The full variable domain, in which reference TRBV30 and TRBJ2-7 provide the parts outside the CDR3, is SQTIHQWPATLVQPVGSPLSLECTVEGTSNPNLYWYRQAAGRGLQLLFYSVGIGQISSEVPQNLSASRPQDRQFILSSKKLLLSDSGFYLCAWSPGRGQAYEQYFGPGTRLTVT.

This clonotype was detected only a few times. This chain joins TRBV19 and TRBJ2-1; 7 bases are shared with TRBD2. The CDR3 consists of 14 residues. The V gene end was trimmed by 6 bases and the J gene end by 5 bases; junction bases not matched to a gene: 7. The germline gives CDR1 LNHDA, CDR2 SQIVND (reference sequence). The CDR3 bases are TGTGCCAGTAGAACCCGGGGGAGGGACAATGAGCAGTTCTTC. Residues: CASRTRGRDNEQFF.

The rearrangement uses TRBV7-2 and TRBJ2-3; unclear D gene. From germline, CDR1 is SGHTA and CDR2 FQGNSA. V was shortened by 3 bases and J by 2 bases, with 6 bases between the two germline ends. This CDR3 has 13 amino acids. CDR3 loop: CASSFGNTDTQYF. The CDR3 nucleotides read TGTGCCAGCAGCTTTGGTAACACAGATACGCAGTATTTT.